This is a list of T cell receptor beta chains from one sample in a study of long-term antiretroviral therapy in people with HIV. Repertoires were generated with immunoSEQ multiplex PCR, while TCRdb's copy carries only in-frame clones and drops some. The sample comprises about 39,000 clones, approximately 85% of which are singletons, and 4.5% to 7% rests with the top ten. The sequencing here drew on unsorted PBMCs, taken 3.1 years after starting antiretroviral therapy. These receptors all stem from a woman aged 45-60 years with HIV. CDR3s include the opening cysteine and the closing phenylalanine or tryptophan. The order of the fields is clone size, V gene, D gene, J gene, CDR3 protein, CDR3 DNA. The D gene is left open where the match is weak. The size field is filled for only some rows; it gives once, few, many or a size class.

clone size: -; V gene: TRBV11-3; D gene: -; J gene: TRBJ2-3; CDR3 protein: CASSLGQATADTQYF; CDR3 DNA: TGTGCCAGCAGCTTAGGGCAGGCTACTGCCGATACGCAGTATTTT
clone size: -; V gene: TRBV9; D gene: -; J gene: TRBJ1-2; CDR3 protein: CASSVGQARSGYGYTF; CDR3 DNA: TGTGCCAGCAGCGTAGGACAGGCCCGAAGCGGCTATGGCTACACCTTC
clone size: -; V gene: TRBV19; D gene: -; J gene: TRBJ1-2; CDR3 protein: CASSSIAGAAGYTF; CDR3 DNA: TGTGCCAGTAGTAGTATAGCGGGGGCGGCTGGCTACACCTTC
clone size: -; V gene: TRBV10-3; D gene: -; J gene: TRBJ2-3; CDR3 protein: CAISLQGTGGNTQYF; CDR3 DNA: TGTGCCATCAGCTTACAGGGTACCGGGGGGAATACGCAGTATTTT
clone size: -; V gene: TRBV13; D gene: -; J gene: TRBJ2-1; CDR3 protein: CASSWGRRPDYNEQFF; CDR3 DNA: TGTGCCAGCAGCTGGGGCCGGCGGCCCGATTACAATGAGCAGTTCTTC
clone size: few; V gene: TRBV2; D gene: -; J gene: TRBJ2-5; CDR3 protein: CASSAPPQETQYF; CDR3 DNA: TGTGCCAGCAGTGCCCCGCCCCAAGAGACCCAGTACTTC
clone size: -; V gene: TRBV30; D gene: -; J gene: TRBJ1-4; CDR3 protein: CAWSRTATNEKLFF; CDR3 DNA: TGTGCCTGGAGTAGGACTGCAACTAATGAAAAACTGTTTTTT
clone size: -; V gene: TRBV30; D gene: TRBD2; J gene: TRBJ2-3; CDR3 protein: CAWSVGLAGGPGTDTQYF; CDR3 DNA: TGTGCCTGGAGTGTCGGACTAGCGGGGGGGCCGGGAACAGATACGCAGTATTTT
clone size: -; V gene: TRBV29-1; D gene: -; J gene: TRBJ1-4; CDR3 protein: CSVGRDSANEKLFF; CDR3 DNA: TGCAGCGTTGGCAGGGATTCGGCTAATGAAAAACTGTTTTTT
clone size: -; V gene: TRBV7-9; D gene: TRBD1; J gene: TRBJ1-1; CDR3 protein: CASSSGQGEAEAFF; CDR3 DNA: TGTGCCAGCAGCTCAGGACAGGGGGAGGCTGAAGCTTTCTTT
clone size: -; V gene: TRBV5-1; D gene: -; J gene: TRBJ2-7; CDR3 protein: CASSLAEGVKNEQYF; CDR3 DNA: TGCGCCAGCAGCTTAGCGGAGGGGGTAAAGAACGAGCAGTACTTC
clone size: few; V gene: TRBV20-1; D gene: -; J gene: TRBJ2-7; CDR3 protein: CSAAASYEQYF; CDR3 DNA: TGCAGTGCTGCTGCCTCATACGAGCAGTACTTC
clone size: -; V gene: TRBV29-1; D gene: -; J gene: TRBJ1-2; CDR3 protein: CSVEVSRENYGYTF; CDR3 DNA: TGCAGCGTTGAAGTAAGTCGGGAGAACTATGGCTACACCTTC
clone size: -; V gene: TRBV7-9; D gene: -; J gene: TRBJ1-1; CDR3 protein: CASSPRTAYTEAFF; CDR3 DNA: TGTGCCAGCAGCCCTAGGACAGCGTACACTGAAGCTTTCTTT
clone size: -; V gene: TRBV6-6; D gene: TRBD1; J gene: TRBJ1-6; CDR3 protein: CASSSMTGGDSPLHF; CDR3 DNA: TGTGCCAGCAGTTCTATGACAGGGGGAGATTCACCCCTCCACTTT
clone size: -; V gene: TRBV30; D gene: -; J gene: TRBJ1-3; CDR3 protein: CAWNLQLSGNTIYF; CDR3 DNA: TGTGCCTGGAACCTACAGCTCTCTGGAAACACCATATATTTT
clone size: -; V gene: TRBV10-2; D gene: TRBD1; J gene: TRBJ2-7; CDR3 protein: CASTAGTGSYEQYF; CDR3 DNA: TGCGCCAGCACTGCCGGGACAGGCTCCTACGAGCAGTACTTC
clone size: -; V gene: TRBV2; D gene: -; J gene: TRBJ1-4; CDR3 protein: CASSWGGPREKLFF; CDR3 DNA: TGTGCCAGCAGTTGGGGAGGGCCCCGGGAGAAACTGTTTTTT
clone size: -; V gene: TRBV19; D gene: TRBD1; J gene: TRBJ2-7; CDR3 protein: CASSIRTGTGAYEQYF; CDR3 DNA: TGTGCCAGTAGTATTCGGACCGGGACAGGGGCCTACGAGCAGTACTTC
clone size: few; V gene: TRBV7-2; D gene: TRBD1; J gene: TRBJ1-6; CDR3 protein: CASSMDRGRGSPLHF; CDR3 DNA: TGTGCCAGCAGCATGGACAGGGGGCGAGGTTCACCCCTCCACTTT
clone size: -; V gene: TRBV19; D gene: TRBD1; J gene: TRBJ1-2; CDR3 protein: CASSQDRANYGYTF; CDR3 DNA: TGTGCCAGTAGCCAGGACAGGGCCAACTATGGCTACACCTTC
clone size: -; V gene: TRBV11-2; D gene: TRBD1; J gene: TRBJ2-7; CDR3 protein: CASSLAGDRDYEQYF; CDR3 DNA: TGTGCCAGCAGCTTAGCAGGGGACAGGGACTACGAGCAGTACTTC
clone size: -; V gene: TRBV5-8; D gene: TRBD1; J gene: TRBJ2-4; CDR3 protein: CASSLGDRADIQYF; CDR3 DNA: TGTGCCAGCAGCTTGGGGGACAGGGCGGACATTCAGTACTTC
clone size: -; V gene: TRBV19; D gene: TRBD2; J gene: TRBJ2-1; CDR3 protein: CASSTLVAGGAIYNEQFF; CDR3 DNA: TGTGCCAGTAGTACGCTCGTTGCGGGGGGGGCTATATACAATGAGCAGTTCTTC
clone size: -; V gene: TRBV30; D gene: -; J gene: TRBJ1-2; CDR3 protein: CAWGGDPNYGYTF; CDR3 DNA: TGTGCCTGGGGGGGGGACCCAAACTATGGCTACACCTTC
clone size: -; V gene: TRBV5-1; D gene: TRBD1; J gene: TRBJ2-3; CDR3 protein: CASSFGQGPTDTQYF; CDR3 DNA: TGCGCCAGCAGCTTCGGACAGGGGCCCACAGATACGCAGTATTTT
clone size: -; V gene: TRBV21-1; D gene: -; J gene: TRBJ1-1; CDR3 protein: CASSKVWGDTEAFF; CDR3 DNA: TGTGCCAGCAGCAAAGTTTGGGGAGACACTGAAGCTTTCTTT
clone size: few; V gene: TRBV4-2; D gene: -; J gene: TRBJ1-3; CDR3 protein: CASSQEGSGNTIYF; CDR3 DNA: TGTGCCAGCAGCCAAGAGGGCTCTGGAAACACCATATATTTT
clone size: once; V gene: TRBV30; D gene: TRBD1; J gene: TRBJ1-2; CDR3 protein: CAWSVGLRQGYGYTF; CDR3 DNA: TGTGCCTGGAGTGTGGGCCTCAGACAGGGCTATGGCTACACCTTC
clone size: -; V gene: TRBV2; D gene: -; J gene: TRBJ2-7; CDR3 protein: CASSLTGYSYEQYF; CDR3 DNA: TGTGCCAGCAGCCTAACAGGGTACAGCTACGAGCAGTACTTC
clone size: -; V gene: TRBV6-5; D gene: TRBD1; J gene: TRBJ1-1; CDR3 protein: CASREQGRSVWEAFF; CDR3 DNA: TGTGCCAGCAGAGAACAGGGGAGGTCGGTATGGGAAGCTTTCTTT